These 4 T cell receptor beta chains share one sample of origin, sequenced in a study of blood T cell repertoires in COVID-19. Profiled with immunoSEQ multiplex PCR; TCRdb holds only in-frame clones, not every one. There are approximately 210,000 clones in the sample; roughly 84% occur only once, and roughly 7.2% lies in the top ten. The sequencing sample was made of PBMCs or T cells enriched from blood (not recorded which). Source of these receptors: a man aged 25-45 years in a cohort exposed to, infected with or recovered from COVID-19 (not recorded which).

This clone was counted between two and nine times. The chain combines TRBV7-9 with TRBJ2-1; 10 nucleotides agree with TRBD2. V was clipped by 3 bases and J by 5 bases; unmatched bases: 4. The CDR3 extends over 15 amino acids. Germline values: CDR1 SEHNR, CDR2 FQNEAQ (reference sequence). The CDR3 reads CASSFGLAAHNEQFF. In DNA form, the CDR3 reads TGTGCCAGCAGCTTCGGACTAGCGGCCCACAATGAGCAGTTCTTC.

The genes are TRBV7-3 and TRBJ1-1; D possibly corresponds to TRBD1 (5 bases). CDR1 and CDR2 (germline): SGHTA, FQGTGA. Trimming stripped 5 bases from V and 1 base from J, with 11 bases between. The CDR3 runs 14 residues. As DNA, the CDR3 is TGTGCCAGCAGCCTCCATCAGGGGAACACTGAAGCTTTCTTT. This sequence encodes CASSLHQGNTEAFF.

In DNA, the CDR3 is TGCAGTGCTAGTTGGGACAGGGAACCCAATCAGCCCCAGCATTTT. As protein: CSASWDREPNQPQHF. This chain uses TRBV20-1 with TRBJ1-5, with 9 positions matching TRBD1. Germline assignment: CDR1 DFQATT and CDR2 SNEGSKA (reference sequence). This CDR3 has 15 residues. Trimming at V came to 3 bases and at J to 3 bases, leaving 6 bases not matched to a gene.

The chain employs TRBV19 and TRBJ2-2, with TRBD2 matching over 11 bases. The germline CDR1 and CDR2 sequences are LNHDA and SQIVND (reference sequence). The CDR3 is made up of 17 amino acids. The trim removed 0 bases at V and 4 bases at J, leaving 4 bases unmatched. CDR3 amino acids: CASSIDKGLAVTGELFF. CDR3 nucleotide sequence: TGTGCCAGTAGTATAGACAAGGGACTAGCGGTCACCGGGGAGCTGTTTTTT.